Listed below are T cell receptor beta chains from one sample, sequenced in a study of blood T cell repertoires in COVID-19. Here immunoSEQ multiplex PCR was the method, and the copy in TCRdb shows in-frame clones only, minus some. Seen here are about 130,000 clones, 83% observed once, and the top ten hold 15% to 20%. Material: PBMCs or T cells enriched from blood (not recorded which). The source of these receptors is a man aged 25-45 years who had recovered from COVID-19. Each CDR3 is given with its conserved first and last residue. Fields, in order: CDR3 protein, CDR3 DNA, D gene, J gene, V gene, clone size. D genes are given only for firm matches. Only part of the rows carry a size: once, few, many, or a class if the clone is expanded.

CDR3: CASSPKVAWGDQETQYF
DNA: TGTGCCAGCAGTCCGAAGGTGGCGTGGGGGGACCAAGAGACCCAGTACTTC
D: .
J: TRBJ2-5
V: TRBV11-2
size: .

CDR3: CASSLTGGGANTGELFF
DNA: TGTGCCAGCAGCTTAACAGGGGGTGGAGCAAACACCGGGGAGCTGTTTTTT
D: .
J: TRBJ2-2
V: TRBV7-3
size: .

CDR3: CASSFQPDSRPDEQFF
DNA: TGTGCCAGCAGCTTTCAACCGGACTCGCGCCCCGATGAGCAGTTCTTC
D: .
J: TRBJ2-1
V: TRBV5-8
size: .

CDR3: CASSQEGQGGTEAFF
DNA: TGCGCCAGCAGCCAAGAAGGACAGGGTGGGACTGAAGCTTTCTTT
D: TRBD1
J: TRBJ1-1
V: TRBV4-1
size: .

CDR3: CASRDRVQETQYF
DNA: TGCGCCAGCAGGGACAGGGTCCAAGAGACCCAGTACTTC
D: TRBD1
J: TRBJ2-5
V: TRBV5-1
size: few

CDR3: CASSPTQSYTEAFF
DNA: TGTGCCAGCTCACCGACTCAGTCATACACTGAAGCTTTCTTT
D: .
J: TRBJ1-1
V: TRBV18
size: .

CDR3: CASSHDGRGYNEQFF
DNA: TGTGCCAGCAGCCATGACGGGCGAGGGTACAATGAGCAGTTCTTC
D: .
J: TRBJ2-1
V: TRBV3-1/TRBV3-2
size: few

CDR3: CASTLGQGASQPQHF
DNA: TGTGCCAGTACCTTGGGACAGGGGGCGAGTCAGCCCCAGCATTTT
D: TRBD1
J: TRBJ1-5
V: TRBV19
size: .

CDR3: CASSQAHGYTF
DNA: TGTGCCAGCAGTCAGGCTCATGGCTACACCTTC
D: .
J: TRBJ1-2
V: TRBV2
size: .

CDR3: CASSLGAFRAEQYF
DNA: TGTGCCAGCAGTCTAGGCGCTTTCCGAGCGGAGCAGTACTTC
D: .
J: TRBJ2-7
V: TRBV27
size: .

CDR3: CATSRDRGNQPQHF
DNA: TGTGCCACCAGCAGAGACAGGGGGAATCAGCCCCAGCATTTT
D: TRBD1
J: TRBJ1-5
V: TRBV15
size: .

CDR3: CASSYAGTGDYNEQFF
DNA: TGTGCCAGCAGCTACGCCGGGACAGGGGACTACAATGAGCAGTTCTTC
D: TRBD1
J: TRBJ2-1
V: TRBV7-6
size: .

CDR3: CASTGVGEQYF
DNA: TGTGCCAGCACGGGAGTCGGCGAGCAGTACTTC
D: .
J: TRBJ2-7
V: TRBV27
size: .

CDR3: CAISPGTGGRTEAFF
DNA: TGTGCCATCAGCCCCGGGACAGGGGGCCGCACTGAAGCTTTCTTT
D: TRBD1
J: TRBJ1-1
V: TRBV10-3
size: .

CDR3: CASSLEAGSSSYNEQFF
DNA: TGTGCCAGCAGTTTAGAAGCGGGATCTAGCTCCTACAATGAGCAGTTCTTC
D: TRBD2
J: TRBJ2-1
V: TRBV27
size: .

CDR3: CASSLDPVGSQPQHF
DNA: TGCGCCAGCAGCTTGGACCCAGTAGGGAGTCAGCCCCAGCATTTT
D: .
J: TRBJ1-5
V: TRBV5-1
size: .

CDR3: CASSEPRGLAVSGEQFF
DNA: TGTGCCAGCAGCGAACCCCGGGGACTAGCGGTCTCGGGGGAGCAGTTCTTC
D: TRBD2
J: TRBJ2-1
V: TRBV13
size: .

CDR3: CSVEDPGTYEQYF
DNA: TGCAGCGTTGAAGATCCGGGGACCTACGAGCAGTACTTC
D: .
J: TRBJ2-7
V: TRBV29-1
size: .

CDR3: CASSQPSAGGTDTQYF
DNA: TGTGCCAGCAGCCAACCCTCTGCGGGCGGCACAGATACGCAGTATTTT
D: .
J: TRBJ2-3
V: TRBV3-1/TRBV3-2
size: once

CDR3: CASSFSTGSEQFF
DNA: TGTGCCAGCAGCTTTTCTACAGGGAGTGAGCAGTTCTTC
D: .
J: TRBJ2-1
V: TRBV7-9
size: .

CDR3: CASSEVGTGTRSPLHF
DNA: TGTGCCAGCAGTGAAGTAGGGACGGGGACAAGGTCACCCCTCCACTTT
D: .
J: TRBJ1-6
V: TRBV2
size: .

CDR3: CASSPSTSGYRQETQYF
DNA: TGTGCCAGCAGCCCGTCGACTAGCGGGTACAGGCAAGAGACCCAGTACTTC
D: TRBD2
J: TRBJ2-5
V: TRBV5-5
size: .

CDR3: CASSGYRTSVPLHF
DNA: TGTGCCAGCAGCGGATACCGGACTTCGGTACCCCTCCACTTT
D: .
J: TRBJ1-6
V: TRBV9
size: .

CDR3: CASTRVQETQYF
DNA: TGTGCCAGCACGAGAGTTCAAGAGACCCAGTACTTC
D: .
J: TRBJ2-5
V: TRBV2
size: .

CDR3: CASSNTQGRNEQFF
DNA: TGTGCCAGCAGTAACACCCAGGGAAGGAATGAGCAGTTCTTC
D: .
J: TRBJ2-1
V: TRBV6-5
size: .

CDR3: CATSDSRLASTDTQYF
DNA: TGTGCCACCAGTGATTCGCGACTAGCGAGCACAGATACGCAGTATTTT
D: TRBD2
J: TRBJ2-3
V: TRBV24-1
size: .

CDR3: CASSQQGVNGYTF
DNA: TGTGCCAGCTCACAACAGGGGGTGAATGGCTACACCTTC
D: TRBD1
J: TRBJ1-2
V: TRBV18
size: .

CDR3: CASRTDRRSTDTQYF
DNA: TGTGCCAGCAGAACGGACAGGCGAAGCACAGATACGCAGTATTTT
D: TRBD1
J: TRBJ2-3
V: TRBV6-5
size: .

CDR3: CASSLAAGGPYSNQPQHF
DNA: TGTGCCAGCAGCTTGGCGGCAGGGGGCCCTTATAGCAATCAGCCCCAGCATTTT
D: TRBD1
J: TRBJ1-5
V: TRBV5-6
size: .

CDR3: CASSLGQDTDTQYF
DNA: TGCGCCAGCAGCTTGGGGCAAGACACAGATACGCAGTATTTT
D: .
J: TRBJ2-3
V: TRBV5-1
size: .

CDR3: CASGLALGGSSYNEQFF
DNA: TGTGCTAGTGGTTTGGCATTGGGGGGGAGCTCCTACAATGAGCAGTTCTTC
D: TRBD2
J: TRBJ2-1
V: TRBV12-5
size: .

CDR3: CASNPQGNTGELFF
DNA: TGTGCCAGTAATCCCCAGGGGAACACCGGGGAGCTGTTTTTT
D: .
J: TRBJ2-2
V: TRBV6-5
size: few

CDR3: CASSKQGADTQYF
DNA: TGTGCCAGCAGTAAACAGGGGGCAGATACGCAGTATTTT
D: TRBD1
J: TRBJ2-3
V: TRBV12-3/TRBV12-4
size: .

CDR3: CASSQVGGEGSPLHF
DNA: TGCGCCAGCAGCCAAGTCGGCGGGGAAGGTTCACCCCTCCACTTT
D: .
J: TRBJ1-6
V: TRBV4-1
size: .

CDR3: CASSRDREDTGELFF
DNA: TGTGCCAGCAGTCGGGACAGGGAGGACACCGGGGAGCTGTTTTTT
D: TRBD1
J: TRBJ2-2
V: TRBV6-6
size: once

CDR3: CASSDQGGREAFF
DNA: TGCGCCAGCAGTGATCAGGGAGGGAGAGAAGCTTTCTTT
D: .
J: TRBJ1-1
V: TRBV10-2
size: .

CDR3: CASSLIGGDSGNTIYF
DNA: TGTGCCAGCAGCTTGATTGGCGGGGACTCTGGAAACACCATATATTTT
D: .
J: TRBJ1-3
V: TRBV5-4
size: once

CDR3: CASSLDGQGYNSPLHF
DNA: TGCGCCAGCAGCTTGGATGGACAGGGCTATAATTCACCCCTCCACTTT
D: TRBD1
J: TRBJ1-6
V: TRBV5-1
size: few

CDR3: CATGTSGSRQETQYF
DNA: TGTGCCACTGGGACTAGCGGGAGTCGGCAAGAGACCCAGTACTTC
D: TRBD2
J: TRBJ2-5
V: TRBV5-4
size: .

CDR3: CASSSGQLRDNEQFF
DNA: TGTGCCAGCAGCTCGGGACAGTTACGGGACAATGAGCAGTTCTTC
D: TRBD1
J: TRBJ2-1
V: TRBV7-9
size: .

CDR3: CASSLGGESYEQYF
DNA: TGTGCCAGCAGCCTGGGGGGGGAATCCTACGAGCAGTACTTC
D: TRBD2
J: TRBJ2-7
V: TRBV11-1
size: .

CDR3: CASSPGVLGDTQYF
DNA: TGTGCCAGCAGCCCAGGGGTCTTAGGAGATACGCAGTATTTT
D: .
J: TRBJ2-3
V: TRBV5-4
size: .

CDR3: CASGRGRNTEAFF
DNA: TGTGCCAGTGGAAGGGGAAGGAACACTGAAGCTTTCTTT
D: .
J: TRBJ1-1
V: TRBV12-3/TRBV12-4
size: few

CDR3: CASSRDRAPDTGELFF
DNA: TGCGCCAGCAGCCGCGACAGGGCTCCGGACACCGGGGAGCTGTTTTTT
D: TRBD1
J: TRBJ2-2
V: TRBV4-1
size: .

CDR3: CASTVRLATNEKLFF
DNA: TGTGCCAGCACCGTGCGGCTTGCAACTAATGAAAAACTGTTTTTT
D: .
J: TRBJ1-4
V: TRBV2
size: .

CDR3: CASSIDRTASNYGYTF
DNA: TGTGCCAGTAGTATAGATCGGACAGCTTCTAACTATGGCTACACCTTC
D: .
J: TRBJ1-2
V: TRBV19
size: .

CDR3: CASSPGLPRDPGELFF
DNA: TGCGCCAGCAGCCCTGGCCTCCCGCGGGACCCCGGGGAGCTGTTTTTT
D: .
J: TRBJ2-2
V: TRBV23-1
size: once

CDR3: CASSPQTGGSIRSNQPQHF
DNA: TGTGCCAGCAGTCCCCAGACAGGGGGCTCTATAAGGAGCAATCAGCCCCAGCATTTT
D: TRBD1
J: TRBJ1-5
V: TRBV2
size: few

CDR3: CASSGGASGIQETQYF
DNA: TGTGCCAGCAGCGGTGGGGCTAGCGGTATCCAAGAGACCCAGTACTTC
D: TRBD2
J: TRBJ2-5
V: TRBV9
size: .

CDR3: CASSLGVFGYGYTF
DNA: TGTGCCAGCAGCTTAGGTGTATTCGGCTATGGCTACACCTTC
D: .
J: TRBJ1-2
V: TRBV7-9
size: .

CDR3: CASSGGFTEAFF
DNA: TGCGCCAGCAGCGGCGGGTTCACTGAAGCTTTCTTT
D: .
J: TRBJ1-1
V: TRBV5-1
size: .

CDR3: CASSPGMGTEAFF
DNA: TGTGCCAGTAGTCCAGGGATGGGCACTGAAGCTTTCTTT
D: .
J: TRBJ1-1
V: TRBV19
size: .

CDR3: CASSFLTSGVYNEQFF
DNA: TGTGCCAGCAGCTTCTTGACTAGCGGGGTTTACAATGAGCAGTTCTTC
D: TRBD2
J: TRBJ2-1
V: TRBV5-6
size: .

CDR3: CASSPREGNTEAFF
DNA: TGTGCCAGCAGCCCTCGGGAGGGGAACACTGAAGCTTTCTTT
D: .
J: TRBJ1-1
V: TRBV3-1/TRBV3-2
size: .